These 2 T cell receptor beta chains were sequenced from one sample in a study of human T cells and chemical hapten exposure. Time point indicated: pre-sensitization, week 0. Treatment in this sample: therapeutic diphenylcyclopropenone sensitization with weekly scalp DPC. TCRdb redid the calling of the RACE reads with MiXCR, one entry per CDR3 protein. Of 300,000 to 450,000 distinct CDR3 sequences in the sample, roughly 4.6% were seen once. The sequenced sample was whole blood, obtained in connection with sensitization to the hapten diphenylcyclopropenone (DPC). These TCRs come from a woman aged 45-65 years with alopecia areata. Some clones in this sample may be carry-over from other donors' samples.

The chain couples TRBV5-1 to TRBJ2-3; a weak D match, TRBD2 (5 bases). The germline CDR1 and CDR2 sequences are SGHRS and YFSETQ. The CDR3 consists of 15 residues. V was pared by 0 bases and J by 0 bases, with 8 bases between. The CDR3 loop reads CASSLEGESTDTQYF. The CDR3 DNA is TGCGCCAGCAGCTTGGAGGGAGAGAGCACAGATACGCAGTATTTT.

This clonotype appeared many times. The V gene is TRBV29-1, the J gene TRBJ2-5; D might be TRBD1 or TRBD2, each matching 5 bases. V lost 2 bases, J lost 0 bases, and 13 bases lay in between. CDR3 size: 15 residues. The V gene's germline CDR1 is SQVTM and CDR2 ANQGSEA. The CDR3 coding sequence is TGCAGCGTTGAACCCCGGGGCCCCCACCAAGAGACCCAGTACTTC. This sequence encodes CSVEPRGPHQETQYF.